This TCR beta chain was recorded in a study of shared clonotypes between healthy human individuals (dated by TCRdb to about 2020). Regarding the study in general: Two women and a few men aged 18 to 49 years were included in the cohort. To increase sequencing depth and limit assay-specific biases, TCR repertoire library preparation and sequencing were carried out by different laboratories using diverse techniques. To estimate repertoire size and how much clonotype sharing occurs between individuals, the study deeply sequenced the blood TCR repertoires of several healthy adults. Per donor, leukapheresis produced somewhere between about 0.85 and 8.9 billion PBMCs. For each donor, three plates each were used for CD4 naive and CD4 memory, two plates were used for CD8 naive, and one plate was used for CD8 memory. What the research found in general, with its limitations: Around 5% of naive CD4, around 3.5% of naive CD8, about 2.1% of memory CD4, and 0.4% of memory CD8 clonotypes were shared across a handful of donors. Pairwise subsampling indicated that sequencing depth was expected to affect the degree of clonotype sharing among donors. Larger estimated clonotype richness was generally found for naive subsets than for memory subsets. Sampling was limited to blood, and TCR repertoires in tissue likely differ from TCR repertoires in blood. The genetic and exposure-history diversity represented was limited by the small number of donors. Even with the large sequencing depth, rarefaction of the sorted-subset datasets indicated that sequencing was incomplete. Clonotypes shared by all four sorted-subset donors showed higher generation probabilities than non-shared clonotypes.

The donors were healthy, HIV-negative adults with no recently reported acute infections or vaccinations. Only Caucasian adults living in Nashville, Tennessee, USA were represented among the donors. CD4+ T cells were enriched by magnetic negative selection; naive cells were then positively selected on CD45RA, and the negative fraction formed the memory subset. Blood was obtained by leukapheresis, after which PBMCs were separated by Ficoll-Histopaque density gradient centrifugation and cryopreserved in liquid nitrogen vapor phase. Purity and quantity of every magnetically sorted T cell population were checked by analytical flow cytometry. From each sorted fraction, genomic DNA was isolated and quantified by UV absorbance on a Nanodrop 2000c. From cysteine to phenylalanine, the CDR3 is 15 amino acids long. Only the CDR3 portion is preserved as DNA: 45 bases, with reading frame beginning at the first base. CDR1 and CDR2 are read off the germline V gene (reference sequence) as SSHAT and FNYEAQ.

TCR CDR3 regions were amplified from genomic DNA by multiplex PCR using the deep immunoSEQ assay. Genomic DNA extracted from each cell subset was distributed evenly over all wells of several immunoSEQ 96-well plates, and each plate served as one replicate. For sorted subsets, about 220 ng of genomic DNA, equivalent to tens of thousands of T cell genomes, went into each replicate PCR. The purified libraries were quantified using a Qubit 3.0 fluorometer, sized with a Bioanalyzer 2100, and then quantified again using the KAPA Library Quantification kit. A separate single-read 150-cycle Illumina NextSeq 550 flow cell was used to sequence each immunoSEQ 96-well plate. In the source study's methods: The immunoSEQ output contained only junctional sequences without quality scores, so filtering could not match that applied to full-length reads. Sequences were annotated with PyIR, a Python wrapper for IgBLAST v1.9, and V/J genes and CDR3 were assigned using IMGT germline references. Reads were filtered out if the reads had weak V/J assignments (E-value above 1e-6), no CDR3, stop codons, out-of-frame junctions, or ambiguous translated residues. V3J clonotypes were defined by identical inferred V gene, J gene, and CDR3 amino acid sequence. To compute the percentage overlap between repertoires, the number of shared unique clonotypes was divided by the size of the smaller repertoire. Three approaches were used to assess repertoire richness: RTK rarefaction, the Chao1 estimator, and Recon v2.1 estimates of unobserved clonotypes. OLGA was used to compute generation probabilities for all TCRbeta clonotypes that the gDNA method yielded from four donors. Here the immuneACCESS table is served through TCRdb, limited to in-frame sequences with V and J called. Missing clones are a known gap in these copies; in checked studies unresolved V genes cover under half, and the rest lacks a known reason. Clone size and the V and J calls come from that table; the DNA yielded D and trimming. This sample comprises about 1 million clones, under 80% of them detected only once. Of the sample, about 1.5% is held by the ten largest clones.

As to this clone: Which antigen it targets is not known. Germline and junction disagree at one end, which may indicate a read error.

The source material was memory CD4+ T cells sorted from blood. This specimen's cell subset or site label, per the study, means: CD45RA-negative fraction. Recombination connected TRBV7-7 to TRBJ2-3, with TRBD2 identical over 10 junction bases. The receptor was isolated from a man between 18 and 29 years old in good health. The sequenced DNA: TGTGCTAGCAGCGCGGGACTAGCGTTGACAGATACGCAGTATTTT. This codes for CASSAGLALTDTQYF.